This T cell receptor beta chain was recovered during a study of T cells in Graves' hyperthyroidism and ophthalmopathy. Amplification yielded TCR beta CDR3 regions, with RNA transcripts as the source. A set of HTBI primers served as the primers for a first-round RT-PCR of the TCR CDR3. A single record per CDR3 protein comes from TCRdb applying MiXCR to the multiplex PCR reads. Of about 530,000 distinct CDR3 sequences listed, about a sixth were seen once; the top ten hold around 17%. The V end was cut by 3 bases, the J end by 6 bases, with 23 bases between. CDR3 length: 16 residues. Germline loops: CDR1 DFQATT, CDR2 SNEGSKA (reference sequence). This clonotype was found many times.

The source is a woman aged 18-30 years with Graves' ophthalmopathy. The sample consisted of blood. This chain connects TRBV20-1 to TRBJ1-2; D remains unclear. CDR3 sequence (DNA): TGCAGTGCTAGTAGATGGGCTCTAGAATTAGGAGATGGCTACACCTTC. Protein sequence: CSASRWALELGDGYTF.